This T cell receptor (beta chain) is from a study of T cell responses to AZD1222 COVID-19 vaccine. Study-wide findings and caveats: Clonal diversity was possibly underestimated; the donors were predominantly white British and more often female. Just 5 or 6 AZD1222 recipients tested seropositive at baseline. No repertoire was sampled before or during the peak T cell response, only after it. Vaccine-associated CD4 TCRs ranged over spike, dominating at 160-218 and 743-854.

Looked up from germline, CDR1 is SGHTA and CDR2 is FQGNSA. Germline trimming cut 3 bases from V and 0 bases from J; bases unmatched to any gene: 4. This CDR3 is 17 amino acids long. Repertoires were generated with immunoSEQ multiplex PCR, while TCRdb's copy carries only in-frame clones and drops some. The sample consists of approximately 110,000 clones, roughly 89% of them appearing once. Concerning this clone itself: Its antigen is unidentified.

The V gene is TRBV7-2, the J gene TRBJ2-1; TRBD1 matches 11 bases. This receptor was identified in an adult who received the AZD1222 COVID-19 vaccine. Sequenced material: peripheral blood, taken 28 days after the second AZD1222 dose. Written as DNA, the CDR3 is TGTGCCAGCAGCTTGGGACAGGGGGGGATCTCCTACAATGAGCAGTTCTTC. Amino acid sequence: CASSLGQGGISYNEQFF.